This T cell receptor (beta chain) is drawn from a study of control samples from healthy donors and cancer patients. The V and J ends lost 8 bases and 4 bases respectively, with 12 bases between them. The germline V gene has CDR1 SGHAT and CDR2 FQNNGV. This CDR3 is 13 amino acids long. Some clones are missing from TCRdb's copy, which holds only in-frame ones; the method was immunoSEQ multiplex PCR. Found here are 150,000 to 200,000 clones, around 93% of them singletons; the top ten hold roughly 1.5%. This chain links TRBV11-2 with TRBJ2-1; D gene uncertain. This receptor was identified in a man younger than 35 in good health. The sample comprised blood. CDR3 sequence reads: CASRSFKYNEQFF. CDR3 sequence (DNA): TGTGCCAGCCGATCTTTCAAGTACAATGAGCAGTTCTTC.